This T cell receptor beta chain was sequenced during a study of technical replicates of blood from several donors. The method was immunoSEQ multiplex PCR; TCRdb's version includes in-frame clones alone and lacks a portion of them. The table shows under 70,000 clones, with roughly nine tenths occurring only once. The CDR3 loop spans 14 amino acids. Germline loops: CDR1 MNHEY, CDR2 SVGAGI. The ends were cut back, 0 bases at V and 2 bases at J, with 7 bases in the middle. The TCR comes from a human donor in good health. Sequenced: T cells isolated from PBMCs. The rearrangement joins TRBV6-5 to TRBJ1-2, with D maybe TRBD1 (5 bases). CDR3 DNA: TGTGCCAGCAGTTACTCGGAGGGGAACTATGGCTACACCTTC. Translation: CASSYSEGNYGYTF.